This T cell receptor beta chain was sequenced during a study of cytomegalovirus exposure and HLA in healthy donors. Study context: T cells numbering some 170 million yielded some 110 million unique TCR beta sequences in an earlier analysis. Clustering assigned roughly 81% of the approximately 390 genotyped donors to the Caucasian-associated ancestry cluster. About 85 million unique TCRs from HLA-typed donors were held in an early release of data.

Concerning this clone itself: Antigen unknown.

The V gene lost 3 bases and the J gene lost 2 bases, with 6 bases spanning the gap. The CDR3 is 13 residues long. Per germline, CDR1 LNHNV and CDR2 YYDKDF (reference sequence). Whole-study results and caveats: Most TCR beta V segments were productive about 90% or about 30% of the time in an earlier analysis.

PCR involved 60 Vbeta and 13 Jbeta primers. Here immunoSEQ multiplex PCR was the method, and the copy in TCRdb shows in-frame clones only, minus some. The sample consists of about 160,000 clones, approximately 82% of them appearing once. The chain uses TRBV15 and TRBJ2-3; D gene uncertain. This TCR came from a man aged 45 to 65 in good health and CMV-seropositive. Material: PBMCs. The DNA of the CDR3 is TGTGCCACCAGCAGGGCATCCACAGATACGCAGTATTTT. Its translation is CATSRASTDTQYF.